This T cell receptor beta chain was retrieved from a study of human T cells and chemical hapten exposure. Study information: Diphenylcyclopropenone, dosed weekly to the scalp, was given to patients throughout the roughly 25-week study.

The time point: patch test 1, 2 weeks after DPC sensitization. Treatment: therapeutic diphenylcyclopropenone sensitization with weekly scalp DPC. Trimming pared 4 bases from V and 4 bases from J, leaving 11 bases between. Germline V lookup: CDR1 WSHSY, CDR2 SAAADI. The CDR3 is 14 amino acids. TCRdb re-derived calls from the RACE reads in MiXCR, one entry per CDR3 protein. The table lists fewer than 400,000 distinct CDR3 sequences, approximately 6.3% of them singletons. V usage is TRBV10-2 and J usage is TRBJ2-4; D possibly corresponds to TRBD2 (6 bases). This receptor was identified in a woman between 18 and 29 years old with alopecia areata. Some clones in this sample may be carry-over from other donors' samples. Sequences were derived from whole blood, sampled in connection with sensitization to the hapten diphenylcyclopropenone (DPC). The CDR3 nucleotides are TGCGCCAGCAGTGGCGGGACCCGAAAAAACATTCAGTACTTC. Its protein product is CASSGGTRKNIQYF.